Below are 23 T cell receptor beta chains sequenced from a single sample in a study of CD8+ T cells in alopecia areata. cDNA reverse transcribed from extracted RNA served as the sequencing template. The method was immunoSEQ multiplex PCR; TCRdb's version includes in-frame clones alone and lacks a portion of them. The data hold roughly 250,000 clones, with 67% observed a single time. The input for sequencing was CD4+ T cells sorted from blood, taken at week 0. The receptors were sampled from a human donor with alopecia areata.

The chain carries TRBV15 and TRBJ2-1; 7 bases are shared with TRBD2. CDR1 and CDR2 from the germline V gene are LNHNV and YYDKDF (reference sequence). The trim removed 5 bases at V and 8 bases at J, leaving 9 bases unmatched. The CDR3 has 14 amino acids. CDR3 protein: CATSGQEGGYEQFF. The CDR3 coding sequence is TGTGCCACCAGCGGGCAGGAGGGAGGGTATGAGCAGTTCTTC.

In the case of this clone: The same CDR3 also results from other DNA sequences found in this sample. V is TRBV29-1 and J is TRBJ2-5; D possibly corresponds to TRBD2 (5 bases). Germline V lookup: CDR1 SQVTM, CDR2 ANQGSEA. Trimming took off 3 bases at V and 4 bases at J, with 12 bases between the two ends. This CDR3 contains 13 residues. The CDR3 region has the DNA TGCAGCGTTGATCGAGGGCGCGGAGAGACCCAGTACTTC. This translates into CSVDRGRGETQYF.

The chain has TRBV7-2 and TRBJ1-6; possible D gene TRBD1, 5 bases. The CDR3 has 14 residues. With 2 bases removed from V and 6 bases from J, the gap between germline ends came to 8 bases. Looked up from germline, CDR1 is SGHTA and CDR2 is FQGNSA. The CDR3 loop is CASSLQGFNSPLHF. Here the CDR3 DNA reads TGTGCCAGCAGCTTACAGGGTTTTAATTCACCCCTCCACTTT. The full variable domain, completed using reference TRBV7-2 and TRBJ1-6, is GAGVSQSPSNKVTEKGKDVELRCDPISGHTALYWYRQSLGQGLEFLIYFQGNSAPDKSGLPSDRFSAERTGGSVSTLTIQRTQQEDSAVYLCASSLQGFNSPLHFGNGTRLTVT.

This clone was counted between two and nine times. The chain employs TRBV29-1 and TRBJ2-2; the match to TRBD1 covers 7 bases. CDR3 size: 13 residues. The V gene end was trimmed by 7 bases and the J gene end by 6 bases; junction bases not matched to a gene: 8. The V gene's germline CDR1 is SQVTM and CDR2 ANQGSEA. CDR3 sequence: CSARPTGSGELFF. The CDR3, as DNA: TGCAGCGCCCGACCGACAGGGTCCGGGGAGCTGTTTTTT.

The V call is TRBV5-1, the J call TRBJ2-3, with D unresolved. Trimming cost V 0 bases and J 3 bases, with 14 bases left between them. CDR1 is SGHRS, CDR2 YFSETQ, per germline. This CDR3 has 16 amino acids. The CDR3, as DNA: TGCGCCAGCAGCTTGGCCGATAACTCGTTAACAGATACGCAGTATTTT. This codes for CASSLADNSLTDTQYF.

The CDR3 DNA reads as TGCAGCGTCGATAACACAGGGGGCCAAGAGACCCAGTACTTC. Its translation is CSVDNTGGQETQYF. The J gene is TRBJ2-5, the V gene TRBV29-1; 8 positions agree with TRBD1. The CDR3 spans 14 residues. V shed 6 bases, J shed 1 base, and the junction held 7 bases outside the gene matches. Germline values: CDR1 SQVTM, CDR2 ANQGSEA.

This chain uses TRBV30 with TRBJ2-7; D is ambiguous. CDR3 size: 12 residues. CDR1 and CDR2 (germline): GTSNPN, SVGIG (reference sequence). V was shortened by 5 bases and J by 0 bases, with 8 bases between the two germline ends. CDR3 in DNA: TGTGCCTGGGGACGGAGCTCCTACGAGCAGTACTTC. It specifies CAWGRSSYEQYF.

The V and J genes are TRBV6-6 and TRBJ2-5; D is possibly TRBD1 (5 bases). Germline lookup yields CDR1 MNHNY and CDR2 SVGAGI (reference sequence). V lost 2 bases, J lost 1 base, and 8 bases lay in between. This CDR3 region has 14 residues. The CDR3 coding sequence is TGTGCCAGCAGTTACAACAGGCCCCAAGAGACCCAGTACTTC. As protein: CASSYNRPQETQYF.

This clone was counted only a few times. The J gene is TRBJ2-5, the V gene TRBV5-4; tentatively, D is TRBD1 (6 bases). The length of the CDR3 is 15 residues. Per the germline V gene, CDR1 is SGHNT and CDR2 is YYREEE (reference sequence). Trimming cost V 1 base and J 2 bases, with 12 bases left between them. Here the CDR3 DNA reads TGTGCCAGCAGCTTGACGCCTAGGGGGCAAGAGACCCAGTACTTC. The encoded protein is CASSLTPRGQETQYF.

V gene TRBV2 combines with J gene TRBJ2-2; 9 bases align to TRBD1. The germline CDR1 and CDR2 sequences are SNHLY and FYNNEI. The CDR3 spans 14 residues. After removal of 10 bases from V and 0 bases from J, the junction contained 3 bases not matched to a gene. CDR3 bases: TGTGCCAAAGGACAGGGGACGAACACCGGGGAGCTGTTTTTT. It is translated as CAKGQGTNTGELFF.

The chain recombines TRBV9 with TRBJ1-1; D is unresolved. The ends were cut back, 0 bases at V and 0 bases at J, with 3 bases in the middle. Germline CDR1 and CDR2: SGDLS and YYNGEE. This CDR3 is 13 amino acids long. The CDR3 spells CASSVDVNTEAFF. The CDR3 nucleotides are TGTGCCAGCAGCGTAGATGTGAACACTGAAGCTTTCTTT.

The chain is built from TRBV5-1 and TRBJ2-7, with D perhaps TRBD1 (6 bases). Trimming stripped 1 base from V and 2 bases from J, with 10 bases between. The CDR3 sequence is 14 residues long. The germline V gene has CDR1 SGHRS and CDR2 YFSETQ. The CDR3 DNA is TGCGCCAGCAGCTTGACAGGGCCGACCTACGAGCAGTACTTC. This translates into CASSLTGPTYEQYF.

This clone was detected only a few times. V gene TRBV25-1 combines with J gene TRBJ1-5; tentatively, D is TRBD1 (5 bases). Germline CDR1 is MGHDK and CDR2 is SYGVNS. The CDR3 runs 14 residues. V was pared by 1 base and J by 5 bases, with 9 bases between. The DNA for the CDR3 is TGTGCCAGCAGTGAATGGGGACCCGATCAGCCCCAGCATTTT. It yields the protein CASSEWGPDQPQHF.

The chain employs TRBV6-5 and TRBJ2-3; 9 positions match TRBD1. The germline V gene has CDR1 MNHEY and CDR2 SVGAGI. J was trimmed by 5 bases and V by 6 bases; bases with no gene match: 6. This CDR3 contains 14 residues. CDR3 coding DNA: TGTGCCAGCAGCCACAGGGGGCGCGTAGATACGCAGTATTTT. The encoded protein is CASSHRGRVDTQYF.

The J gene is TRBJ1-1, the V gene TRBV19; D not resolved. With 7 bases removed from V and 4 bases from J, the gap between germline ends came to 13 bases. Germline lookup yields CDR1 LNHDA and CDR2 SQIVND (reference sequence). The CDR3 spans 13 residues. CDR3 amino acids: CASKAGISTEAFF. The DNA of the CDR3 is TGTGCCAGTAAGGCAGGCATTAGCACTGAAGCTTTCTTT.

The chain employs TRBV30 and TRBJ2-5; D possibly corresponds to TRBD1 (6 bases). V gave up 5 bases and J gave up 3 bases, with 7 bases separating them. The CDR3 covers 11 residues. CDR1 GTSNPN and CDR2 SVGIG come from the germline V gene (reference sequence). CDR3: CAWGQKETQYF. The CDR3 DNA reads TGTGCCTGGGGACAGAAAGAGACCCAGTACTTC. The full variable domain, rest sourced from reference TRBV30 and TRBJ2-5, is SQTIHQWPATLVQPVGSPLSLECTVEGTSNPNLYWYRQAAGRGLQLLFYSVGIGQISSEVPQNLSASRPQDRQFILSSKKLLLSDSGFYLCAWGQKETQYFGPGTRLLVL.

This clone was observed many times. The chain combines TRBV19 with TRBJ1-1; D unclear. Trimming removed 7 bases from V and 0 bases from J, with 12 bases in between. The CDR3 sequence is 14 residues long. The germline V gene has CDR1 LNHDA and CDR2 SQIVND (reference sequence). The CDR3 sequence: CASTVTSMNTEAFF. CDR3 in DNA: TGTGCCAGTACCGTCACGAGTATGAACACTGAAGCTTTCTTT.

The chain links TRBV30 to TRBJ1-1; D unresolved. The CDR3 is made up of 11 amino acids. Per the germline V gene, CDR1 is GTSNPN and CDR2 is SVGIG (reference sequence). Trimming took off 0 bases at V and 7 bases at J, with 6 bases between the two ends. CDR3 protein: CAWSVSVEAFF. The CDR3 DNA reads TGTGCCTGGAGTGTATCGGTTGAAGCTTTCTTT.

This clone was observed a few times. The rearrangement uses TRBV30 and TRBJ2-7, with no clear D. Germline CDR1 reads GTSNPN; CDR2 reads SVGIG (reference sequence). V lost 3 bases and J lost 4, with 10 bases in between. The CDR3 spans 12 residues. The CDR3: CAWSVHLYEQYF. The CDR3, as DNA: TGTGCCTGGAGCGTACATCTGTACGAGCAGTACTTC.

This clone occurred a few times. CDR3 DNA sequence: TGCGCCAGCAGCTTGTTTAGAGGGGAAGAGACCCAGTACTTC. Amino acid sequence: CASSLFRGEETQYF. V usage is TRBV5-1 and J usage is TRBJ2-5, with D perhaps being TRBD1 or TRBD2 (5 bases each). The V and J ends lost 1 base and 3 bases respectively, with 10 bases between them. The CDR3 loop spans 14 amino acids. Per germline, CDR1 SGHRS and CDR2 YFSETQ.

The rearrangement links TRBV7-8 to TRBJ2-7; 7 bases line up with TRBD2. J gave up 2 bases and V 1 base, and 8 bases lay outside the gene matches. Germline CDR1 is SGHVS and CDR2 is FQNEAQ. This CDR3 has 16 residues. Written as DNA, the CDR3 is TGTGCCAGCAGCTTAGTGGGGCGGGCGGGGGCCTACGAGCAGTACTTC. This encodes CASSLVGRAGAYEQYF.

The CDR3 loop reads CASRDTYSYNSPLHF. Written as DNA, the CDR3 is TGTGCCAGCCGGGACACTTACTCCTATAATTCACCCCTCCACTTT. The chain links TRBV2 to TRBJ1-6, with D perhaps TRBD1 (6 bases). The germline V gene has CDR1 SNHLY and CDR2 FYNNEI. Trimming removed 8 bases from V and 0 bases from J, with 11 bases in between. The CDR3 has 15 amino acids.

J is TRBJ2-5 and V is TRBV30; D assignment may be TRBD1 or TRBD2 (5 bases each). The CDR3 has 14 amino acids. Trimming pared 8 bases from V and 8 bases from J, leaving 24 bases between. Germline lookup yields CDR1 GTSNPN and CDR2 SVGIG (reference sequence). Here the CDR3 reads CAGNRDRGLETQYF. The DNA for the CDR3 is TGTGCCGGTAACCGGGACCGAGGTTTGGAAACCCAGTACTTC.